Described below is a single T cell receptor (beta chain) sequence and its context. Its cognate antigen is unknown. This sample is drawn from a study of cytomegalovirus exposure and HLA in healthy donors. Overall study findings and caveats: Researchers reported that a few CMV-associated chains were confirmed in vitro as CMV antigen-specific.

V lost 5 bases to trimming and J lost 8 bases; unmatched junction nucleotides: 8. This CDR3 is built from 15 residues. Looked up from germline, CDR1 is MDHEN and CDR2 is SYDVKM. Primers: 60 Vbeta forward and 13 Jbeta reverse. Clones were sequenced by immunoSEQ multiplex PCR, and TCRdb holds only the in-frame ones, with some missing. The table lists roughly 130,000 clones, approximately 73% of them singletons. The sample comprised PBMCs. The sequence was obtained from a woman between 40 and 55 years old in good health and CMV-seronegative. The chain has TRBV28 and TRBJ1-4; 10 positions match TRBD1. In DNA form, the CDR3 reads TGTGCCAGCAGTAGTACGGGACAGGGGTCCGAAAAACTGTTTTTT. Residues: CASSSTGQGSEKLFF.